The clone carrying this T cell receptor beta chain was picked up many times. Its antigen is currently unknown. Genomic DNA provided the template from which TCR beta VDJ and CDR3 profiles were obtained. TCRdb re-derived calls from the reads in MiXCR, one entry per CDR3 protein. The table records roughly 240,000 distinct CDR3 sequences, 40% to 50% of them present only once. CDR3 length: 14 amino acids. Trimming at V came to 4 bases and at J to 1 base, leaving 1 base not matched to a gene. Patients chosen for sequencing had shown CD8+CD57+ cell expansion by flow cytometry. Every patient presented with severe acquired aplastic anemia. Prior therapy had not been administered to any patient at the time of blood sampling. This specimen belongs to a study of CD8+CD57+ T cells in acquired aplastic anemia. Study-wide results and caveats: For CD8+ Simpson's diversity, patients and controls showed no significant difference. Shared by patients and controls, 25 to 30 CD8+ CDR3s were abundant in patients.

The sequence was obtained from a human donor with aplastic anemia. The material sequenced was sorted CD4+, CD8+, or CD8+CD57+ T cells (not recorded which) from PBMCs. The chain has TRBV12-3 or TRBV12-4 and TRBJ2-1, with 7 bases fitting TRBD1. The CDR3 DNA is TGTGCCAGCAGTTGGGACAGTTCCTACAATGAGCAGTTCTTC. Encoded protein: CASSWDSSYNEQFF.